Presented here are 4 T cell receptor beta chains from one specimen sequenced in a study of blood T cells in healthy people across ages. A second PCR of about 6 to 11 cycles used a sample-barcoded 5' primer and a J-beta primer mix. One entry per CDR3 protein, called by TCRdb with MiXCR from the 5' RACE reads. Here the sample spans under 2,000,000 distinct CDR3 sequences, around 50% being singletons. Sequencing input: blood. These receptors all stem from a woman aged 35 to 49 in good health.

CDR3: CASSLNVRAGETQYF. In DNA, the CDR3 is TGTGCCAGCAGTTTAAATGTCAGGGCGGGGGAGACCCAGTACTTC. The V and J genes are TRBV27 and TRBJ2-5, with D perhaps TRBD2 (6 bases). Deletions cut 2 bases from V and 5 bases from J, with 15 bases between. Germline values: CDR1 MNHEY, CDR2 SMNVEV (reference sequence). The CDR3 runs to 15 residues.

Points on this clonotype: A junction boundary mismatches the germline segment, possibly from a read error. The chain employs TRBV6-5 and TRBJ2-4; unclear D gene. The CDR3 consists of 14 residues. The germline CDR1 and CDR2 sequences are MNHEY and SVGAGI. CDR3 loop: CASSDSPAKNIQYF. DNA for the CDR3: TGTGCCAGCAGTGACTCGCCAGCCAAAAACATTCAGTACTTC.

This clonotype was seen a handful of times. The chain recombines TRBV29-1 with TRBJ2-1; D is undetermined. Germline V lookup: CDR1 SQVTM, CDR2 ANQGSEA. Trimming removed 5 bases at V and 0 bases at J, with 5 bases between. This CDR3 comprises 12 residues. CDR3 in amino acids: CSVSRSYNEQFF. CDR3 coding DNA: TGCAGCGTTAGTCGCTCCTACAATGAGCAGTTCTTC.

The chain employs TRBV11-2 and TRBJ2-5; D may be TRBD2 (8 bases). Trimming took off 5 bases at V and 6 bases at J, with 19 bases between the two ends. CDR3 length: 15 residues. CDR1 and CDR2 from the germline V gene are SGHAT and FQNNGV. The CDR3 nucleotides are TGTGCCAGCAGCCCCTCCGGGACTAGGGGGCAGACCCAGTACTTC. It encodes CASSPSGTRGQTQYF.